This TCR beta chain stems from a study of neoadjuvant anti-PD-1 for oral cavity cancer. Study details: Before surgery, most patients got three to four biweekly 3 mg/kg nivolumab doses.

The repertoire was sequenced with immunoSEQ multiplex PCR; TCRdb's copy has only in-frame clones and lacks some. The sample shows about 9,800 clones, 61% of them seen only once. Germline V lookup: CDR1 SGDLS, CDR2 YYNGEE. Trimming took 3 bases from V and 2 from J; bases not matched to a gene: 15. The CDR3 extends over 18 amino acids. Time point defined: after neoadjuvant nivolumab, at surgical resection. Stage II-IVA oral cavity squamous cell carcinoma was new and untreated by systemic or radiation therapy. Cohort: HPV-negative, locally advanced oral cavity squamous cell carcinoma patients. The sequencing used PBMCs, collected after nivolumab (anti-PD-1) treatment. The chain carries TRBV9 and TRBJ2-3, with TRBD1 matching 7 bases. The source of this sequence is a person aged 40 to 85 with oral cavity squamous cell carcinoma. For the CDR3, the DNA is TGTGCCAGCAGCGAACAACGGGATGGACAGGAGTACACAGATACGCAGTATTTT. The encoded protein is CASSEQRDGQEYTDTQYF.